This entry concerns a single T cell receptor beta chain. This record belongs to a study of blood T cell repertoires in COVID-19. Sequencing used immunoSEQ multiplex PCR; TCRdb keeps in-frame clones, though not all of them. There are 250,000 or so clones in the sample; about 80% occur only once, and about 3.5% lies in the top ten. What was sequenced was PBMCs or T cells enriched from blood (not recorded which). This sequence originates from a man in his fifties who had recovered from COVID-19.

The CDR3 DNA follows: TGTGCCACCAGTGAAAGTGTAAAAGGACTATCCAACAATGAGCAGTTCTTC. Translated: CATSESVKGLSNNEQFF. The V and J genes are TRBV24-1 and TRBJ2-1; possible D gene TRBD2, 6 bases. Trimming left V 4 bases short and J 5 bases short, with 20 bases between. From germline, CDR1 is KGHDR and CDR2 SFDVKD. This CDR3 region has 17 residues.